This is a list of T cell receptor beta chains from one sample in a study of long-term antiretroviral therapy in people with HIV. Using immunoSEQ multiplex PCR, the repertoire was profiled, and TCRdb retains in-frame clones only, with some absent. The table records tens of thousands of clones, more than 75% of them present only once. The sequencing here drew on unsorted PBMCs, taken just over 2.7 years before starting antiretroviral therapy. These receptor sequences come from a woman aged 30 to 39 with HIV. Each CDR3 is given with its conserved first and last residue. D genes are given only for firm matches. Clone size is not always given. Where it is, it says once, few, many or a class for expanded clones.

j_gene: TRBJ1-1
v_gene: TRBV15
d_gene: NA
abundance: NA
CDR3aa: CATSLVEATEAFF
CDR3nt: TGTGCCACCAGTCTAGTCGAGGCCACTGAAGCTTTCTTT

j_gene: TRBJ1-1
v_gene: TRBV30
d_gene: NA
abundance: NA
CDR3aa: CAWNPTGEETEAFF
CDR3nt: TGTGCCTGGAACCCGACAGGAGAGGAAACTGAAGCTTTCTTT

j_gene: TRBJ2-7
v_gene: TRBV29-1
d_gene: NA
abundance: NA
CDR3aa: CSYQGTPSSSYEQYF
CDR3nt: TGCAGCTACCAAGGGACACCTTCAAGCTCCTACGAGCAGTACTTC

j_gene: TRBJ1-1
v_gene: TRBV6-1
d_gene: NA
abundance: NA
CDR3aa: CASRPWGRTEAFF
CDR3nt: TGTGCCAGCAGACCCTGGGGTCGCACTGAAGCTTTCTTT

j_gene: TRBJ1-2
v_gene: TRBV29-1
d_gene: NA
abundance: NA
CDR3aa: CSVRTRYGYTF
CDR3nt: TGCAGCGTTCGCACACGCTATGGCTACACCTTC

j_gene: TRBJ2-2
v_gene: TRBV6-1
d_gene: NA
abundance: once
CDR3aa: CASSEAGRVHTGELFF
CDR3nt: TGTGCCAGCAGTGAAGCGGGTAGGGTACACACCGGGGAGCTGTTTTTT

j_gene: TRBJ2-2
v_gene: TRBV18
d_gene: TRBD2
abundance: NA
CDR3aa: CASSLNSGANTGELFF
CDR3nt: TGTGCCAGCTCGCTGAATAGCGGGGCGAACACCGGGGAGCTGTTTTTT

j_gene: TRBJ2-5
v_gene: TRBV5-5
d_gene: TRBD1
abundance: NA
CDR3aa: CASSFGTGGETQYF
CDR3nt: TGTGCCAGCAGCTTTGGGACAGGGGGAGAGACCCAGTACTTC

j_gene: TRBJ2-7
v_gene: TRBV5-1
d_gene: NA
abundance: NA
CDR3aa: CASSLDSGTPLLASSYEQYF
CDR3nt: TGCGCCAGCAGCTTGGACTCCGGGACTCCGCTCCTGGCGAGCTCCTACGAGCAGTACTTC

j_gene: TRBJ1-3
v_gene: TRBV10-2
d_gene: TRBD1
abundance: NA
CDR3aa: CASRTGTEIRSHGNTIYF
CDR3nt: TGCGCCAGCAGGACCGGGACAGAAATACGTTCGCATGGAAACACCATATATTTT

j_gene: TRBJ2-2
v_gene: TRBV27
d_gene: NA
abundance: NA
CDR3aa: CASSLGVTGELFF
CDR3nt: TGTGCCAGCAGTTTAGGGGTCACCGGGGAGCTGTTTTTT

j_gene: TRBJ1-2
v_gene: TRBV27
d_gene: TRBD1
abundance: NA
CDR3aa: CASRGTGNYGYTF
CDR3nt: TGTGCCAGCAGGGGGACAGGGAACTATGGCTACACCTTC

j_gene: TRBJ1-3
v_gene: TRBV23-1
d_gene: TRBD1
abundance: NA
CDR3aa: CASSQRDPGQGTSGSGNTIYF
CDR3nt: TGCGCCAGCAGTCAACGAGACCCGGGACAGGGGACTTCTGGCTCTGGAAACACCATATATTTT

j_gene: TRBJ2-1
v_gene: TRBV4-1
d_gene: NA
abundance: NA
CDR3aa: CASSPATQAYNEQFF
CDR3nt: TGCGCCAGCAGCCCGGCGACGCAGGCCTACAATGAGCAGTTCTTC

j_gene: TRBJ2-6
v_gene: TRBV5-1
d_gene: TRBD1
abundance: NA
CDR3aa: CASSLSPGQSSGANVLTF
CDR3nt: TGCGCCAGCAGCTTGTCACCGGGACAGAGCTCTGGGGCCAACGTCCTGACTTTC

j_gene: TRBJ2-2
v_gene: TRBV28
d_gene: TRBD1
abundance: NA
CDR3aa: CATPVGDSQNTGELFF
CDR3nt: TGTGCCACCCCGGTAGGGGACAGCCAGAACACCGGGGAGCTGTTTTTT

j_gene: TRBJ1-4
v_gene: TRBV5-1
d_gene: TRBD1
abundance: NA
CDR3aa: CASSRTGEGEKLFF
CDR3nt: TGCGCCAGCAGCAGAACAGGGGAAGGGGAAAAACTGTTTTTT

j_gene: TRBJ1-1
v_gene: TRBV5-6
d_gene: NA
abundance: NA
CDR3aa: CASSLGPQAFF
CDR3nt: TGTGCCAGCAGCTTGGGGCCTCAAGCTTTCTTT

j_gene: TRBJ2-2
v_gene: TRBV10-3
d_gene: NA
abundance: NA
CDR3aa: CAISHPPDLRTTGELFF
CDR3nt: TGTGCCATCAGCCACCCCCCGGATTTACGAACCACCGGGGAGCTGTTTTTT

j_gene: TRBJ1-5
v_gene: TRBV6-1
d_gene: TRBD1
abundance: few
CDR3aa: CASSVTGENQPQHF
CDR3nt: TGTGCCAGCAGTGTGACAGGGGAGAATCAGCCCCAGCATTTT

j_gene: TRBJ1-5
v_gene: TRBV6-6
d_gene: NA
abundance: few
CDR3aa: CASSSFVGGMPQHF
CDR3nt: TGTGCCAGCAGTTCATTTGTGGGTGGGATGCCCCAGCATTTT

j_gene: TRBJ2-5
v_gene: TRBV14
d_gene: TRBD2
abundance: NA
CDR3aa: CASRAGLWETQYF
CDR3nt: TGTGCCAGCAGAGCGGGGCTGTGGGAGACCCAGTACTTC

j_gene: TRBJ2-7
v_gene: TRBV5-1
d_gene: NA
abundance: NA
CDR3aa: CASSGDFAYEQYF
CDR3nt: TGCGCCAGCAGCGGGGACTTCGCCTACGAGCAGTACTTC

j_gene: TRBJ1-2
v_gene: TRBV7-3
d_gene: TRBD1
abundance: NA
CDR3aa: CASSLGRGDGYTF
CDR3nt: TGTGCCAGCAGCTTAGGCAGGGGGGATGGCTACACCTTC

j_gene: TRBJ1-2
v_gene: TRBV27
d_gene: TRBD1
abundance: NA
CDR3aa: CASRRSTGAGGYTF
CDR3nt: TGTGCCAGCAGGAGGTCCACAGGGGCCGGTGGCTACACCTTC

j_gene: TRBJ1-5
v_gene: TRBV2
d_gene: NA
abundance: NA
CDR3aa: CASSVIGDSNQPQHF
CDR3nt: TGTGCCAGCAGTGTGATCGGGGATAGCAATCAGCCCCAGCATTTT

j_gene: TRBJ1-6
v_gene: TRBV9
d_gene: NA
abundance: NA
CDR3aa: CASSVGQDNSPLHF
CDR3nt: TGTGCCAGCAGCGTAGGACAGGACAATTCACCCCTCCACTTT

j_gene: TRBJ1-1
v_gene: TRBV19
d_gene: NA
abundance: NA
CDR3aa: CASSSATDLSLMNTEAFF
CDR3nt: TGTGCCAGTAGCTCAGCGACGGACTTGAGTTTAATGAACACTGAAGCTTTCTTT

j_gene: TRBJ2-1
v_gene: TRBV18
d_gene: NA
abundance: NA
CDR3aa: CASSPPGNHPYNEQFF
CDR3nt: TGTGCCAGCTCACCACCGGGGAACCACCCCTACAATGAGCAGTTCTTC

j_gene: TRBJ2-3
v_gene: TRBV2
d_gene: TRBD2
abundance: once
CDR3aa: CASSDGLAGADTQYF
CDR3nt: TGTGCCAGCAGTGACGGTCTAGCGGGGGCCGATACGCAGTATTTT